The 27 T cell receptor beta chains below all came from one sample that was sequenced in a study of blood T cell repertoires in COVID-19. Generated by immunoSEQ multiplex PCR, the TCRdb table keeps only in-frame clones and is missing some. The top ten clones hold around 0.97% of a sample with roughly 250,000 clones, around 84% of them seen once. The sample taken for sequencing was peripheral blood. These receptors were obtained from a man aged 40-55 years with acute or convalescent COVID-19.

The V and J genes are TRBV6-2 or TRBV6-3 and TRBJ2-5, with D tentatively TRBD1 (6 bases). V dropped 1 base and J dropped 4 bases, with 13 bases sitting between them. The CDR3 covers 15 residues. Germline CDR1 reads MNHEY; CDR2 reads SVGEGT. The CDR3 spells CASSYWDTLGETQYF. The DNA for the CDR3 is TGTGCCAGCAGTTACTGGGACACCCTGGGAGAGACCCAGTACTTC.

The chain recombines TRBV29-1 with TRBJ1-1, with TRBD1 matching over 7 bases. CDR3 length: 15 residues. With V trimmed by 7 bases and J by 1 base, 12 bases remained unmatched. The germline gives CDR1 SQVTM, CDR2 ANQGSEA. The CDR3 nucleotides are TGCAGCGCGAGCAGGGACAGACGGGAGAACACTGAAGCTTTCTTT. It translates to CSASRDRRENTEAFF.

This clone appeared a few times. The chain's CDR3 is CASSQAVPGLSSYNEQFF. CDR3 in DNA: TGTGCCAGCAGCCAAGCCGTCCCGGGACTTAGCTCCTACAATGAGCAGTTCTTC. This chain joins TRBV14 and TRBJ2-1; perhaps TRBD2 as D (6 bases). The V gene lost 1 base and the J gene lost 0 bases, with 16 bases spanning the gap. The CDR3 loop spans 18 amino acids. Looked up from germline, CDR1 is SGHDN and CDR2 is FVKESK.

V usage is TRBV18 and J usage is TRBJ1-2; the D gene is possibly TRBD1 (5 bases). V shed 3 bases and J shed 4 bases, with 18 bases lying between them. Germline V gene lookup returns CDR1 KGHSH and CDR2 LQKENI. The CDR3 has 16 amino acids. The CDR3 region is CASSPDIRGSFYGYTF. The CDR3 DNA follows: TGTGCCAGCTCACCCGATATAAGGGGATCCTTCTATGGCTACACCTTC.

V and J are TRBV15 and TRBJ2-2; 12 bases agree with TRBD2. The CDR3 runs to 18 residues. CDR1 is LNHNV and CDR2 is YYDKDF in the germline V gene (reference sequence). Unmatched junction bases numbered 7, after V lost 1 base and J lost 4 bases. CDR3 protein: CATSRATSGGLLTGELFF. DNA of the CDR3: TGTGCCACCAGCAGAGCGACTAGCGGGGGCCTACTCACCGGGGAGCTGTTTTTT. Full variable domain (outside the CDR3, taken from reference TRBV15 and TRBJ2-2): DAMVIQNPRYQVTQFGKPVTLSCSQTLNHNVMYWYQQKSSQAPKLLFHYYDKDFNNEADTPDNFQSRRPNTSFCFLDIRSPGLGDTAMYLCATSRATSGGLLTGELFFGEGSRLTVL.

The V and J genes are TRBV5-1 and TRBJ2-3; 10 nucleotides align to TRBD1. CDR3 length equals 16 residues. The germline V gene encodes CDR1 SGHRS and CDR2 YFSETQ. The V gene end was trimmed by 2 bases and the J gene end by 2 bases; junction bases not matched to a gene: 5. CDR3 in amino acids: CASSLRTGGFTDTQYF. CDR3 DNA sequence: TGCGCCAGCAGCTTAAGGACAGGGGGTTTCACAGATACGCAGTATTTT.

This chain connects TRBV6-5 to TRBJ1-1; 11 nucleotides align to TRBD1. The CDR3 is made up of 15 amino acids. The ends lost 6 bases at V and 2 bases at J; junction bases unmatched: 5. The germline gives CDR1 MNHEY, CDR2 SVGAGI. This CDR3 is CASRSWTGGNTEAFF. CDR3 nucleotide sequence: TGTGCCAGCAGAAGTTGGACAGGGGGCAACACTGAAGCTTTCTTT.

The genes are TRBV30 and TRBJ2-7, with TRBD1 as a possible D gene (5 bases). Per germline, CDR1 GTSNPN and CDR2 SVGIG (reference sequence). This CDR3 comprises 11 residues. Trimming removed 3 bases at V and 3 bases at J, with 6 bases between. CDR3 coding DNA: TGTGCCTGGAGAGACAGCTACGAGCAGTACTTC. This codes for CAWRDSYEQYF.

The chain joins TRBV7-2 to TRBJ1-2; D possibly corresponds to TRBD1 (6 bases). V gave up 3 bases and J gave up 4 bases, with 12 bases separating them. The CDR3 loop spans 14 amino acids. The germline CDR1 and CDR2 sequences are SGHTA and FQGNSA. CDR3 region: CASSLTGVAYGYTF. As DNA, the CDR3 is TGTGCCAGCAGCTTGACAGGTGTGGCCTATGGCTACACCTTC.

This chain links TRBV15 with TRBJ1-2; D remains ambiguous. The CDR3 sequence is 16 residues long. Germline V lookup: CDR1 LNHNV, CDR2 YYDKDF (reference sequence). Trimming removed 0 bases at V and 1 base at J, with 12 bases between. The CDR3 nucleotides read TGTGCCACCAGCAGAGATTTAGAGTCTATTAACTATGGCTACACCTTC. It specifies CATSRDLESINYGYTF. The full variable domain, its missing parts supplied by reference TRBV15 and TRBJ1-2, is DAMVIQNPRYQVTQFGKPVTLSCSQTLNHNVMYWYQQKSSQAPKLLFHYYDKDFNNEADTPDNFQSRRPNTSFCFLDIRSPGLGDTAMYLCATSRDLESINYGYTFGSGTRLTVV.

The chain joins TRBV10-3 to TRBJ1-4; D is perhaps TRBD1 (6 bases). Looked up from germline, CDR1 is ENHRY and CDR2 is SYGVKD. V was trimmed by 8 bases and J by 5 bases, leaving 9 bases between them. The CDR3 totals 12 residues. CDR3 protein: CAIGQGNEKLFF. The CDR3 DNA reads TGTGCCATCGGGCAGGGGAATGAAAAACTGTTTTTT.

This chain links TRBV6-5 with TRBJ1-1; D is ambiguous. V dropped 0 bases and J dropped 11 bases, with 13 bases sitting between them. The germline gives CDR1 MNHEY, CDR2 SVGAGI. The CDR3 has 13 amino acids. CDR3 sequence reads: CASSYSRGGGAFF. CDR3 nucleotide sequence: TGTGCCAGCAGTTACTCGAGAGGAGGTGGCGCTTTCTTT.

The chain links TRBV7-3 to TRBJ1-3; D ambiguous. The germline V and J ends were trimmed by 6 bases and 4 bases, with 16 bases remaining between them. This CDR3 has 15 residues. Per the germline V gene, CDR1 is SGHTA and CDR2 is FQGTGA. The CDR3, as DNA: TGTGCCAGCAGACTCCCTCGGAGGACGGGAAACACCATATATTTT. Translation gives CASRLPRRTGNTIYF.

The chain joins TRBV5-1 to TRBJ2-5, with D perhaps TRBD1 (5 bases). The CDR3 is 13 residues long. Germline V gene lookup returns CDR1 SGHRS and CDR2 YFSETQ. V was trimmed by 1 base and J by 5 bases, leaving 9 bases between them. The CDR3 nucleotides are TGCGCCAGCAGCTTGATTCCAGGGGAGACCCAGTACTTC. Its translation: CASSLIPGETQYF.

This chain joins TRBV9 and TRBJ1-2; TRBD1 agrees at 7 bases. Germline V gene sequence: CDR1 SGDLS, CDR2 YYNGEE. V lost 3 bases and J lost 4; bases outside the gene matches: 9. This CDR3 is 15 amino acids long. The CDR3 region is CASSAGDSGLYGYTF. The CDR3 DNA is TGTGCCAGCAGCGCCGGGGACAGTGGCCTCTATGGCTACACCTTC.

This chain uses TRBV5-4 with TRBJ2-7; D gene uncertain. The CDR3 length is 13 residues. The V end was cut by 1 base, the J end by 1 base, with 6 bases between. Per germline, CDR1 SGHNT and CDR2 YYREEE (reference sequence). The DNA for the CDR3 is TGTGCCAGCAGCTTGCTGGAGTCCTACGAGCAGTACTTC. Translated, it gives CASSLLESYEQYF.

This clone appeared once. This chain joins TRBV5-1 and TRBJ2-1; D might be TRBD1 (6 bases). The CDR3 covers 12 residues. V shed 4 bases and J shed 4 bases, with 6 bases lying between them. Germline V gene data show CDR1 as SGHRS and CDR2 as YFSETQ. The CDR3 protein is CASSTGYNEQFF. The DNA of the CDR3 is TGCGCCAGCAGCACAGGGTACAATGAGCAGTTCTTC.

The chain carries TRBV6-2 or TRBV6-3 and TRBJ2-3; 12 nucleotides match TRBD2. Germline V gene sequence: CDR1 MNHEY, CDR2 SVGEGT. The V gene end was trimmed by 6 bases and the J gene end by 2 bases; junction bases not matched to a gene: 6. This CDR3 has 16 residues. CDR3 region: CASSPRTSGATDTQYF. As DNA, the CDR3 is TGTGCCAGCAGCCCTAGGACTAGCGGGGCCACAGATACGCAGTATTTT.

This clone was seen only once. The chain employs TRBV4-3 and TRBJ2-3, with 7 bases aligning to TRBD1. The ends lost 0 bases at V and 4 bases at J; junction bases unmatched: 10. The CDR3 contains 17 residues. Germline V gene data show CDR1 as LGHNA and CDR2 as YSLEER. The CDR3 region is CASSQEGGHRGPDTQYF. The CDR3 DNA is TGCGCCAGCAGCCAAGAAGGCGGGCATAGGGGGCCAGATACGCAGTATTTT.

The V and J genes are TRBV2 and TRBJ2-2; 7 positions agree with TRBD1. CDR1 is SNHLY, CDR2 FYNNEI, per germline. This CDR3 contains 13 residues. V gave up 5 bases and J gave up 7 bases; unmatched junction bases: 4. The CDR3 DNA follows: TGTGCCAGCAGTATGCGACAGGGCGGGGAGCTGTTTTTT. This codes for CASSMRQGGELFF.

CDR3 DNA sequence: TGTGCCAGCAGGCTAGGAACAGGGGGTTTCGGGGAGCTGTTTTTT. Protein sequence: CASRLGTGGFGELFF. The chain has TRBV6-5 and TRBJ2-2, with 8 bases matching TRBD1. The V and J ends lost 6 bases and 7 bases, in that order; junction bases with no gene match: 10. The CDR3 runs to 15 residues. Germline V gene sequence: CDR1 MNHEY, CDR2 SVGAGI.

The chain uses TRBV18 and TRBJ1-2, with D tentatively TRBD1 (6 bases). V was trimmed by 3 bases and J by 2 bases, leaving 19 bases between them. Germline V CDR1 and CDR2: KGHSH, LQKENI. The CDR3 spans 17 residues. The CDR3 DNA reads TGTGCCAGCTCACCTTATACGGACAGCGTAACCAACTATGGCTACACCTTC. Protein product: CASSPYTDSVTNYGYTF.

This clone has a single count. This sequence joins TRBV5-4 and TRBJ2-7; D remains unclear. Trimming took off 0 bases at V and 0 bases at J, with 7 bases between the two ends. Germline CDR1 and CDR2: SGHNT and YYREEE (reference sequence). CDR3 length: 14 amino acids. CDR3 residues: CASSLGGASYEQYF. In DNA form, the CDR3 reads TGTGCCAGCAGCTTGGGCGGAGCCTCCTACGAGCAGTACTTC.

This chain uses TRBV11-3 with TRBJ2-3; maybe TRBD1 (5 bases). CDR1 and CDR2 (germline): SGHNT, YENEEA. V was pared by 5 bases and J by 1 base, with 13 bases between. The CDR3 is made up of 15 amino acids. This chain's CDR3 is CASSRLGLGTDTQYF. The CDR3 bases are TGTGCCAGCAGCCGACTGGGGCTAGGCACAGATACGCAGTATTTT.

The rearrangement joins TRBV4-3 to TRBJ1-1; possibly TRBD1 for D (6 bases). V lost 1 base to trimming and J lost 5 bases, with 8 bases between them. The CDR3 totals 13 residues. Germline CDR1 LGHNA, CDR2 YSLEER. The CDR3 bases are TGCGCCAGCAGCCAAGGTACAGGGACTGAAGCTTTCTTT. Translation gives CASSQGTGTEAFF.

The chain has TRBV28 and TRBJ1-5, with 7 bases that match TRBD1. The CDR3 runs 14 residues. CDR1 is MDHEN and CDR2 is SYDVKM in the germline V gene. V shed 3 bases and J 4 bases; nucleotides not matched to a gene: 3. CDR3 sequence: CASSFGTVNQPQHF. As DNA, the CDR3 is TGTGCCAGCAGTTTTGGGACAGTTAATCAGCCCCAGCATTTT.

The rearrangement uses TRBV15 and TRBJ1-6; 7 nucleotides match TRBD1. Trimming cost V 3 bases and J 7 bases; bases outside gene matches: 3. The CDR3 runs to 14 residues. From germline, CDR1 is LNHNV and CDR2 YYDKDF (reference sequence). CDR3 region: CATSSGTDNSPLHF. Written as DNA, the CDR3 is TGTGCCACCAGCAGCGGGACAGACAATTCACCCCTCCACTTT.